These 22 T cell receptor beta chains share one sample of origin, sequenced in a study of T cell responses to AZD1222 COVID-19 vaccine. TCRdb's table, derived via immunoSEQ multiplex PCR, lists solely in-frame clones and lacks some. The repertoire consists of some 150,000 clones, with just over 90% occurring once and the leading ten covering about 2.1%. The specimen comprised peripheral blood, sampled on day 0 of AZD1222 vaccination. The source of these receptors is an adult in good health.

The V gene is TRBV18, the J gene TRBJ2-3; 11 nucleotides line up with TRBD2. Germline CDR1 reads KGHSH; CDR2 reads LQKENI. The CDR3 runs to 17 residues. V lost 6 bases and J lost 1; bases outside the gene matches: 9. CDR3 nucleotides: TGTGCCAGCTCTCCTTCACGGACTAGCGGGCGCACAGATACGCAGTATTTT. Its protein is CASSPSRTSGRTDTQYF.

Here the CDR3 DNA reads TGTGCCAGCAGCTTAGTGGCAGAGCTGGCGGGCTACACCTTC. Protein product: CASSLVAELAGYTF. The V gene is TRBV7-9, the J gene TRBJ1-2; D not resolved. CDR1 is SEHNR, CDR2 FQNEAQ, per germline (reference sequence). V was clipped by 1 base and J by 8 bases, with 14 bases between them. This CDR3 region has 14 residues. Together with reference TRBV7-9 and TRBJ1-2, the CDR3 gives the full variable domain: DTGVSQNPRHKITKRGQNVTFRCDPISEHNRLYWYRQTLGQGPEFLTYFQNEAQLEKSRLLSDRFSAERPKGSFSTLEIQRTEQGDSAMYLCASSLVAELAGYTFGSGTRLTVV.

CDR3 in DNA: TGTGCCAGCCCAGGTGGAAACGAGCAGTTCTTC. Translating gives CASPGGNEQFF. This chain uses TRBV21-1 with TRBJ2-1; the D call TRBD1 from the table was never checked on the DNA. TRBV21-1 is assigned pseudogene status. The CDR3 is made up of 11 amino acids.

This rearrangement joins TRBV7-2 to TRBJ1-3; no clear D. The ends were cut back, 4 bases at V and 4 bases at J, with 14 bases in the middle. The CDR3 runs 15 residues. CDR1 is SGHTA, CDR2 FQGNSA, per germline. CDR3 in DNA: TGTGCCAGCAGCTCCCGGCCTCAGGAGGGAAACACCATATATTTT. Its protein product is CASSSRPQEGNTIYF.

V and J are TRBV5-6 and TRBJ1-1; 7 bases match TRBD1. Trimming removed 5 bases from V and 4 bases from J; junction bases left unmatched: 11. The CDR3 sequence is 15 residues long. Germline CDR1 reads SGHDT; CDR2 reads YYEEEE. The CDR3 loop reads CASSSYNRGVTEAFF. The DNA of the CDR3 is TGTGCCAGCAGTTCATACAACAGGGGAGTCACTGAAGCTTTCTTT. Full variable domain (rest looked up from reference TRBV5-6 and TRBJ1-1): DAGVTQSPTHLIKTRGQQVTLRCSPKSGHDTVSWYQQALGQGPQFIFQYYEEEERQRGNFPDRFSGHQFPNYSSELNVNALLLGDSALYLCASSSYNRGVTEAFFGQGTRLTVV.

The chain has TRBV19 and TRBJ1-5; 9 bases are shared with TRBD1. Germline V gene sequence: CDR1 LNHDA, CDR2 SQIVND (reference sequence). Trimming cost V 7 bases and J 6 bases; bases outside gene matches: 13. The CDR3 covers 16 residues. The CDR3 DNA reads TGTGCCAGTACGAGGGGACAGGGAAGAGGGTTTCAGCCCCAGCATTTT. Its protein is CASTRGQGRGFQPQHF.

The CDR3 DNA reads as TGCGCCAGCAGCCTAAGGACAGGGGCTGGGGCCAACGTCCTGACTTTC. This codes for CASSLRTGAGANVLTF. This rearrangement joins TRBV5-1 to TRBJ2-6, with 9 bases aligning to TRBD1. The V segment lost 4 bases and the J segment 2 bases; nucleotides outside the gene matches: 4. The CDR3 is 16 amino acids. Germline loops: CDR1 SGHRS, CDR2 YFSETQ.

This chain connects TRBV9 to TRBJ1-2; unclear D gene. V lost 3 bases, J lost 1 base, and 7 bases lay in between. Germline lookup yields CDR1 SGDLS and CDR2 YYNGEE. The CDR3 runs 13 residues. CDR3 sequence reads: CASSAQINYGYTF. CDR3 nucleotide sequence: TGTGCCAGCAGCGCACAGATTAACTATGGCTACACCTTC.

This chain uses TRBV6-5 with TRBJ2-7, with D perhaps TRBD1 (5 bases). This CDR3 has 15 residues. Trimming left V 6 bases short and J 3 bases short, with 18 bases between. Germline CDR1 and CDR2: MNHEY and SVGAGI. The CDR3 region has the DNA TGTGCCAGCAGATCAACACTCACAGGTTTCTACGAGCAGTACTTC. This sequence encodes CASRSTLTGFYEQYF.

Here the CDR3 DNA reads TGTGCCAGCAGCTTAGGTTGGGGAAACACTGAAGCTTTCTTT. Protein: CASSLGWGNTEAFF. The chain carries TRBV11-2 and TRBJ1-1; D remains ambiguous. The CDR3 totals 14 residues. In germline, CDR1 is SGHAT, CDR2 FQNNGV. Trimming cost V 1 base and J 2 bases, with 8 bases left between them.

V and J are TRBV3-1 (or the pseudogene TRBV3-2) and TRBJ2-3; D gene uncertain. The CDR3 totals 16 residues. V was cut by 0 bases and J by 1 base, with 11 bases left in between. The germline gives CDR1 LGHDT, CDR2 YNNKEL (reference sequence). In DNA, the CDR3 is TGTGCCAGCAGCCAAGACGAAACCATTGGCACAGATACGCAGTATTTT. Its translation: CASSQDETIGTDTQYF.

V and J are TRBV4-2 and TRBJ2-7, with 7 bases identical to TRBD2. The CDR3 spans 17 residues. V lost 0 bases and J lost 0; bases outside the gene matches: 8. Germline V lookup: CDR1 LGHNA, CDR2 YNFKEQ. CDR3 in amino acids: CASSQEASGYSSYEQYF. The CDR3 bases are TGTGCCAGCAGCCAAGAGGCTAGCGGTTATAGCTCCTACGAGCAGTACTTC.

The chain uses TRBV18 and TRBJ1-1; weak D call: TRBD1 (5 bases). CDR1 is KGHSH, CDR2 LQKENI, per germline. The CDR3 is 15 residues long. Trimming pared 3 bases from V and 1 base from J, leaving 12 bases between. The CDR3 loop reads CASSPQAGGNTEAFF. As DNA, the CDR3 is TGTGCCAGCTCACCCCAGGCGGGGGGGAACACTGAAGCTTTCTTT.

The chain is built from TRBV5-1 and TRBJ2-5; 14 nucleotides line up with TRBD2. Germline CDR1 is SGHRS and CDR2 is YFSETQ. The CDR3 loop spans 16 amino acids. V trimming: 3 bases; J trimming: 5 bases; junction bases outside the gene matches: 6. The CDR3 reads CASSSRLAGGLETQYF. DNA for the CDR3: TGCGCCAGCAGCTCCCGACTAGCGGGGGGGCTTGAGACCCAGTACTTC.

The chain recombines TRBV27 with TRBJ1-2; 7 nucleotides agree with TRBD1. Per germline, CDR1 MNHEY and CDR2 SMNVEV (reference sequence). This CDR3 spans 15 amino acids. V lost 4 bases to trimming and J lost 3 bases; unmatched junction nucleotides: 8. The DNA of the CDR3 is TGTGCCAGCAGTTCGAACCGGGGACAGTACTATGGCTACACCTTC. It encodes CASSSNRGQYYGYTF.

The chain combines TRBV5-1 with TRBJ1-2; the D is unclear. CDR3 length: 13 amino acids. The V end was cut by 0 bases, the J end by 7 bases, with 10 bases between. CDR1 and CDR2 (germline): SGHRS, YFSETQ. Here the CDR3 DNA reads TGCGCCAGCAGCTTGGAACTACACTCTGGCTACACCTTC. It codes for CASSLELHSGYTF.

V and J are TRBV7-5 and TRBJ2-1. TRBV7-5 is flagged as a pseudogene. This CDR3 region has 16 residues. This CDR3 is CVRSPGPRGVANEQFF. In DNA form, the CDR3 reads TGTGTCAGAAGCCCGGGGCCGAGGGGTGTAGCCAATGAGCAGTTCTTC.

In this sample, this clone turned up once. The sample contains more than one DNA sequence encoding this CDR3. The chain uses TRBV5-4 and TRBJ2-3; TRBD2 might be the D (7 bases). V was shortened by 4 bases and J by 0 bases, with 9 bases between the two germline ends. The length of the CDR3 is 14 residues. Per germline, CDR1 SGHNT and CDR2 YYREEE (reference sequence). CDR3 DNA: TGTGCCAGCAGCCGCGGGGGCAGCACAGATACGCAGTATTTT. It yields the protein CASSRGGSTDTQYF. Variable domain in full (rest from reference TRBV5-4 and TRBJ2-3): ETGVTQSPTHLIKTRGQQVTLRCSSQSGHNTVSWYQQALGQGPQFIFQYYREEENGRGNFPPRFSGLQFPNYSSELNVNALELDDSALYLCASSRGGSTDTQYFGPGTRLTVL.

This rearrangement joins TRBV19 to TRBJ2-1; TRBD1 agrees at 9 bases. This CDR3 has 17 amino acids. Germline-derived CDR1 and CDR2 are LNHDA and SQIVND (reference sequence). V trimming: 6 bases; J trimming: 3 bases; junction bases outside the gene matches: 12. The CDR3 reads CASRESRQGDFYNEQFF. CDR3 DNA sequence: TGTGCCAGTAGGGAGAGCAGACAGGGGGATTTCTACAATGAGCAGTTCTTC.

This CDR3 is CASSHGVREANEQYF. For the CDR3, the DNA is TGTGCCAGCAGCCACGGTGTAAGGGAAGCCAACGAGCAGTACTTC. This rearrangement joins TRBV3-1 (or the pseudogene TRBV3-2) to TRBJ2-7; no reliable D call. Deletions cut 3 bases from V and 5 bases from J, with 17 bases between. Looked up from germline, CDR1 is LGHDT and CDR2 is YNNKEL (reference sequence). The CDR3 has 15 amino acids.

This clone was seen just once. This sequence joins TRBV3-1 (or the pseudogene TRBV3-2) and TRBJ2-5, with D perhaps TRBD2 (5 bases). Germline values: CDR1 LGHDT, CDR2 YNNKEL (reference sequence). Trimming removed 1 base from V and 5 bases from J, with 14 bases in between. The CDR3 is made up of 15 amino acids. CDR3 nucleotides: TGTGCCAGCAGCCAAGGGATGTCCCCGGGGGAGACCCAGTACTTC. Amino acid sequence: CASSQGMSPGETQYF.

The chain joins TRBV5-4 to TRBJ2-1; TRBD2 matches 9 bases. V lost 3 bases and J lost 5; bases outside the gene matches: 6. Looked up from germline, CDR1 is SGHNT and CDR2 is YYREEE (reference sequence). The CDR3 consists of 15 residues. For the CDR3, the DNA is TGTGCCAGCAGCTCCCGGGGGACTAGCAACAATGAGCAGTTCTTC. This encodes CASSSRGTSNNEQFF.